This TCR beta chain was retrieved from a study of radiotherapy plus CTLA-4 blockade in lung cancer. Study overall: For 18% of patients, objective responses occurred, and about 30% had disease control.

V shed 2 bases, J shed 7 bases, and the junction held 7 bases outside the gene matches. Germline values: CDR1 MDHEN, CDR2 SYDVKM. CDR3 length: 15 amino acids. Points from the study as a whole: There was expansion of tumor-derived TCR clones in blood after radiotherapy plus ipilimumab.

A note on this clone: The antigen is unknown.

The repertoire was sequenced with immunoSEQ multiplex PCR; TCRdb's copy has only in-frame clones and lacks some. The sample records about 49,000 clones, roughly 84% being singletons. The sample in question was peripheral blood, obtained from a patient treated with radiotherapy plus ipilimumab. This TCR was recovered from a human donor with non-small cell lung cancer whose response to radiotherapy plus ipilimumab could not be evaluated. The chain has TRBV28 and TRBJ2-1, with TRBD2 identical over 8 bases. CDR3 sequence reads: CASSLRREVGNEQFF. CDR3 in DNA: TGTGCCAGCAGTTTACGGCGGGAGGTGGGGAATGAGCAGTTCTTC.